These T cell receptor beta chains were read from a single sample in a study of siplizumab effects on memory and regulatory T cells. Sequenced by immunoSEQ multiplex PCR; TCRdb stores in-frame clones only, minus some. The sample has about 100,000 clones; 93% are singletons. The sequenced material came from Tregs sorted from blood. These receptors all stem from a human donor in good health. CDR3s include the opening cysteine and the closing phenylalanine or tryptophan. The order of the fields is clone size, V gene, D gene, J gene, CDR3 DNA, CDR3 protein. D genes are given only for firm matches. Clone size is not always given. Where it is, it says once, few, many or a class for expanded clones.

once	TRBV5-4	NA	TRBJ1-1	TGTGCCAGCAGCCCCGGGAGGGCTGAAGCTTTCTTT	CASSPGRAEAFF
NA	TRBV11-2	NA	TRBJ2-7	TGTGCCAGCAGCCTACGCAGGGATCGTGCCTACGAGCAGTACTTC	CASSLRRDRAYEQYF
NA	TRBV6-5	NA	TRBJ2-7	TGTGCCAGCCGACCTAGCGTAGCCTACGAGCAGTACTTC	CASRPSVAYEQYF
NA	TRBV4-1	TRBD1	TRBJ1-5	TGCGCCAGCAGCCAAGAGACAGGGTTAAATCAGCCCCAGCATTTT	CASSQETGLNQPQHF
NA	TRBV5-1	NA	TRBJ2-1	TGCGCCAGCAGCCCCCGGACCAATGAGCAGTTCTTC	CASSPRTNEQFF
NA	TRBV27	TRBD1	TRBJ1-1	TGTGCCAGCAGTCTACAGGGGCGACGGGGCACTGAAGCTTTCTTT	CASSLQGRRGTEAFF
NA	TRBV30	TRBD1	TRBJ1-2	TGTGCCTGGGAACAGGGGGTCGGTGTCGGCTACACCTTC	CAWEQGVGVGYTF
NA	TRBV9	TRBD2	TRBJ2-5	TGTGCCAGCAGCGTGGGTCTAGCGGGGGCCTACCAAGAGACCCAGTACTTC	CASSVGLAGAYQETQYF
NA	TRBV5-5	NA	TRBJ2-3	TGTGCCAGCAGCTTGTATGGCCGCACAGATACGCAGTATTTT	CASSLYGRTDTQYF
NA	TRBV10-2	NA	TRBJ2-3	TGCGCCAGCAGTGTAACCTCAGATACGCAGTATTTT	CASSVTSDTQYF
NA	TRBV6-1	NA	TRBJ2-1	TGTGCCAGCAGTGAACAGGGAACCTACAATGAGCAGTTCTTC	CASSEQGTYNEQFF
NA	TRBV15	TRBD1	TRBJ2-7	TGTGCCACCAGCAGAGATGACAGGGGAGGCGAGCAGTACTTC	CATSRDDRGGEQYF
NA	TRBV6-1	NA	TRBJ2-1	TGTGCCAGCAGTGATAGCGGAGTATTGAATGAGCAGTTCTTC	CASSDSGVLNEQFF
NA	TRBV6-1	NA	TRBJ1-4	TGTGCCAGCAGTGAATGGTCCCGGCAACTGTTTTTT	CASSEWSRQLFF
NA	TRBV28	NA	TRBJ1-2	TGTGCCAGCAGAAGAGAAATTGGCTATGGCTACACCTTC	CASRREIGYGYTF
NA	TRBV5-6	NA	TRBJ1-2	TGTGCCAGCAGCTTGTTGGCAGAACTCCTCTATGGCTACACCTTC	CASSLLAELLYGYTF
NA	TRBV5-1	NA	TRBJ1-6	TGCGCCAGCAGCTTAGAAGGGACCCTCTATAATTCACCCCTCCACTTT	CASSLEGTLYNSPLHF
NA	TRBV2	NA	TRBJ2-7	TGTGCCAGCAGCAACCGACAGTTTCCATTCTACGAGCAGTACTTC	CASSNRQFPFYEQYF
NA	TRBV11-2	NA	TRBJ2-7	TGTGCCAGCAGCTTAGTTCCGGCAGGCGTGGCCGAGCAGTACTTC	CASSLVPAGVAEQYF
NA	TRBV7-2	NA	TRBJ2-7	TGTGCCAGCGCCTACGCTAGCTCCTACGAGCAGTACTTC	CASAYASSYEQYF
few	TRBV27	TRBD2	TRBJ2-5	TGTGCCAGCAGTTTCCTAGCGGGGCAAGAGACCCAGTACTTC	CASSFLAGQETQYF
NA	TRBV14	NA	TRBJ1-1	TGTGCCAGCAGCCCGATAGGACACCCGAGGGGAGCTTTCTTT	CASSPIGHPRGAFF
NA	TRBV5-1	NA	TRBJ1-3	TGCGCCAGCAGTTTCAGCGGATCTGGAAACACCATATATTTT	CASSFSGSGNTIYF
NA	TRBV11-2	NA	TRBJ2-2	TGTGCCAGCAGCTTTGGGGGCGCCGGGGAGCTGTTTTTT	CASSFGGAGELFF
NA	TRBV19	NA	TRBJ2-1	TGTGCCAGTAGTACCGTAACCGGGGCCAACCAGGAGTTCTTC	CASSTVTGANQEFF
NA	TRBV10-3	NA	TRBJ2-1	TGTGCCATCAATCCGGGGCGGACGCTCTCCTACAATGAGCAGTTCTTC	CAINPGRTLSYNEQFF
NA	TRBV11-2	NA	TRBJ1-1	TGTGCCAGCAGCAAAGATCTGCGAGGGAACACTGAAGCTTTCTTT	CASSKDLRGNTEAFF
NA	TRBV29-1	NA	TRBJ2-1	TGCAGCGTCATAATCGTAGAGCAGTTCTTC	CSVIIVEQFF
NA	TRBV18	TRBD1	TRBJ1-2	TGTGCCAGCTCACCACTGTTAACAGGGGAGGGCTACACCTTC	CASSPLLTGEGYTF
NA	TRBV27	TRBD2	TRBJ2-3	TGTGCCAGCGGAGGGACTAGAGGCGGTTCAGATACGCAGTATTTT	CASGGTRGGSDTQYF
NA	TRBV25-1	NA	TRBJ1-1	TGTGCCAGCAGGAACCTCAAGGGGCTGAACACTGAAGCTTTCTTT	CASRNLKGLNTEAFF
NA	TRBV6-1	NA	TRBJ1-1	TGTGCCAGCAAGGGGGTTTGGGACACTGAAGCTTTCTTT	CASKGVWDTEAFF
NA	TRBV2	NA	TRBJ1-2	TGTGCCACGAGGAGGGCGGGAGGCTACACCTTC	CATRRAGGYTF
NA	TRBV6-5	NA	TRBJ1-6	TGTGCCAGCACAGGGGTCAATTCACCCCTCCACTTT	CASTGVNSPLHF
NA	TRBV6-1	TRBD1	TRBJ1-2	TGTGCCAGCAGTTTAAGCGGACAGGGCTATGGCTACACCTTC	CASSLSGQGYGYTF
NA	TRBV4-2	TRBD1	TRBJ2-7	TGTGCCAGCAGCCGGCCCGGGACAGGTACCTACGAGCAGTACTTC	CASSRPGTGTYEQYF
NA	TRBV4-1	NA	TRBJ2-3	TGCGCCAGCAGCCTAGACTTCACAGATACGCAGTATTTT	CASSLDFTDTQYF
NA	TRBV7-9	TRBD1	TRBJ1-1	TGTGCCAGCAGAGCCGGGACAGGCGGGACTGAAGCTTTCTTT	CASRAGTGGTEAFF
NA	TRBV4-1	TRBD2	TRBJ2-3	TGCGCCAGCAGCCAACATACTAGCGGGAGACCAGATACGCAGTATTTT	CASSQHTSGRPDTQYF
NA	TRBV2	TRBD1	TRBJ2-1	TGTGCCAGCATACGCGGGACAGGGCTGAATGAGCAGTTCTTC	CASIRGTGLNEQFF
once	TRBV5-1	NA	TRBJ1-6	TGCGCCAGCAGCTCAGGGGAGAGCTCCTATAATTCACCCCTCCACTTT	CASSSGESSYNSPLHF
NA	TRBV5-4	NA	TRBJ1-2	TGTGCCAGCAGCCGTGACGGCGCGTCGGGCTACACCTTC	CASSRDGASGYTF
NA	TRBV4-1	TRBD2	TRBJ2-3	TGCGCCAGCAGCCCTCGGGGGAGCGGGGGCAGCACAGATACGCAGTATTTT	CASSPRGSGGSTDTQYF
NA	TRBV5-1	TRBD1	TRBJ2-1	TGCGCCAGCAGCAGATACCGGGACAGGATTTACAATGAGCAGTTCTTC	CASSRYRDRIYNEQFF
NA	TRBV13	NA	TRBJ1-6	TGTGCCAGCAGCTTACGATCCGGGACAATCGCGAATTCACCCCTCCACTTT	CASSLRSGTIANSPLHF
NA	TRBV9	NA	TRBJ2-7	TGTGCCAGCAGCGTAGTCCCGACGGGTTACATCTACGAGCAGTACTTC	CASSVVPTGYIYEQYF
NA	TRBV9	TRBD2	TRBJ2-1	TGTGCCAGCAGCGGACAAGCGGGGCGCGCTTACAATGAGCAGTTCTTC	CASSGQAGRAYNEQFF